This TCR beta chain derives from a study of CD8 T cells in ankylosing spondylitis. Findings and caveats of the study: Fewer than ten highly homologous variants made up a TCR beta motif that seemed to typify ankylosing spondylitis blood. Reactive arthritis synovial fluid and blood were previously reported to contain some motif variants.

Per the germline V gene, CDR1 is WNHNN and CDR2 is SYGVQD (reference sequence). Trimming removed 6 bases at V and 2 bases at J, with 13 bases between. The CDR3 totals 14 residues. TCRdb used MiXCR to reprocess the 5' RACE reads, holding one entry per CDR3 protein. Of about 800,000 distinct CDR3 sequences in the sample, around 11% were seen once. This clonotype has more than one count but fewer than ten. What it binds is not known. This rearrangement joins TRBV10-1 to TRBJ2-5; D unresolved. This TCR came from a male donor with ankylosing spondylitis. Sequenced material: blood, either unsorted or a sorted T cell fraction (not recorded which). The CDR3 here is CASSKRDIQETQYF. In nucleotides, the CDR3 is TGCGCCAGCAGCAAAAGAGACATACAAGAGACCCAGTACTTC.